The present TCR beta chain was sequenced within a study of shared clonotypes between healthy human individuals (TCRdb year 2020). Study-wide context: Three men and two women, aged 18 to 49 years, made up the cohort. Per donor, three plates each were used for CD4 naive and CD4 memory, two for CD8 naive, and one for CD8 memory. To increase sequencing depth and limit assay-specific biases, different laboratories used diverse techniques to prepare libraries and sequence TCR repertoires. Blood TCR repertoires of a handful of healthy adults were deeply sequenced to estimate repertoire size and the extent of clonotype sharing between individuals. Between about 0.85 and 8.9 billion PBMCs per donor were obtained by leukapheresis.

Regarding this clone: The clone's antigen remains unknown. Nothing much larger sits one base from this clone, and base qualities are not available.

The donors were healthy, HIV-negative adults with no recently reported acute infections or vaccinations. Every donor was a Caucasian adult residing in Nashville, Tennessee, USA. CD4+ T cells were enriched by magnetic negative selection, after which naive cells were positively selected on CD45RA and the negative fraction was taken as the memory subset. Blood was collected by leukapheresis, and PBMCs were isolated by Ficoll-Histopaque density gradient centrifugation and then cryopreserved in liquid nitrogen vapor phase. Analytical flow cytometry was used to check the purity and quantity of every magnetically sorted T cell population. From each sorted fraction, genomic DNA was isolated and quantified by UV absorbance on a Nanodrop 2000c. Using the deep immunoSEQ assay, TCR CDR3 regions were amplified from genomic DNA by multiplex PCR. Genomic DNA extracted from each cell subset was distributed evenly over all wells of several immunoSEQ 96-well plates, and each plate served as one replicate. For sorted subsets, each replicate PCR was loaded with around 220 ng genomic DNA, equivalent to about 33,000 T cell genomes. The purified libraries were quantified using a Qubit 3.0 fluorometer, sized with a Bioanalyzer 2100, and then quantified again using the KAPA Library Quantification kit. Every immunoSEQ 96-well plate was sequenced on a dedicated single-read 150-cycle Illumina NextSeq 550 flow cell. The paper's data handling went like this. The immunoSEQ output contained only junctional sequences without quality scores, so filtering could not match that applied to full-length reads. To assign V/J genes and CDR3, sequences were annotated using PyIR, a Python wrapper for IgBLAST v1.9, with IMGT germline references. Reads were removed for weak V/J assignments (E-value above 1e-6), missing CDR3, stop codons, out-of-frame junctions, or ambiguous translated residues. A V3J clonotype was defined by an identical inferred V gene, J gene, and CDR3 amino acid sequence. Percentage overlap between repertoires was computed as shared unique clonotypes divided by the size of the smaller repertoire. Richness of each repertoire was evaluated using RTK rarefaction, the Chao1 estimator, and Recon v2.1 estimates of unobserved clonotypes. Generation probabilities for all TCRbeta clonotypes obtained by the gDNA method from four donors were computed using OLGA. The source is immuneACCESS, and TCRdb retained only in-frame sequences with V and J called. Part of the clones is not carried over; for the studies checked, unresolved V genes explain less than half of this, and the remainder is unexplained. V, J and clone size were drawn from that table, and D and trimming were deduced from the DNA. For this sample the table gives approximately 2,300,000 clones, of which about nine tenths were detected only once. The ten largest clones represent around 0.38% of the sample.

Reading from cysteine to phenylalanine, the CDR3 counts 14 amino acids. Only the CDR3 part of the read is kept: 42 bases, read in frame from the first base. V was cut back by 4 bases and J by 8 bases, leaving a gap of 18 bases between them. The CDR1 and CDR2 encoded by the germline V gene are SGHDT and YYEEEE. Beyond this particular receptor, the publication reports: The small number of donors limited the genetic and exposure-history diversity represented. Only blood was sampled, and tissue TCR repertoires likely differ from those in blood. Compared with non-shared clonotypes, clonotypes shared by all four sorted-subset donors had higher generation probabilities. Incomplete sequencing was indicated by rarefaction of sorted-subset datasets, despite the large sequencing depth. Across a few donors, around 5% of naive CD4, approximately 4% of naive CD8, roughly 2.3% of memory CD4, and 0.4% of memory CD8 clonotypes were shared. Based on pairwise subsampling, the degree of clonotype sharing among donors was expected to be affected by sequencing depth. Naive subsets generally had larger estimated clonotype richness than memory subsets.

The source material was naive CD4+ T cells from PBMCs. The sample's cell subset or site, from its label and the paper: CD45RA+ positively selected. This TCR derives from a man aged 18 to 30 in good health. Some clones in this sample may be carry-over from other donors' samples. The chain couples TRBV5-6 to TRBJ1-2; matching of 6 bases hints at TRBD1 as the D gene. In nucleotide form, the sequence is TGTGCCAGCAGCCGACCATTACAGGGCGCGGGCTACACCTTC. This translates into CASSRPLQGAGYTF.